This TCR beta chain originates from a study of response to subunit inactivated influenza vaccine. Study-level findings and limits: Authors suggested few new T cells are recruited by each seasonal influenza vaccination.

A single record per CDR3 protein comes from TCRdb applying MiXCR to the RT-PCR reads. The sample has approximately 700,000 distinct CDR3 sequences; around 16% are singletons. As concerns this clonotype: Its matching antigen is unknown.

Trimming took off 3 bases at V and 0 bases at J, with 12 bases between the two ends. Germline assignment: CDR1 LGHNA and CDR2 YSLEER. The CDR3 totals 15 residues. This material consisted of PBMCs from blood, taken roughly 13 days after vaccination. The TCR originated in a middle-aged man who received an inactivated influenza vaccine. This chain links TRBV4-3 with TRBJ2-7, with D perhaps matching TRBD1 (6 bases). This CDR3 is CASSQEYRVSYEQYF. CDR3 sequence (DNA): TGCGCCAGCAGCCAGGAATACAGGGTCTCCTACGAGCAGTACTTC.